This T cell receptor (beta chain) derives from a study of blood T cell repertoires in COVID-19. Across the study: Acute and convalescent COVID-19 samples came from the United States, Italy and Spain. T cells, B-cell-depleted T cells, or PBMCs provided the cDNA or gDNA that served as material.

The V and J ends lost 5 bases and 0 bases, in that order; junction bases with no gene match: 7. CDR3 length: 16 residues. Germline lookup yields CDR1 PRHDT and CDR2 FYEKMQ (reference sequence). Using immunoSEQ multiplex PCR, the repertoire was profiled, and TCRdb retains in-frame clones only, with some absent. The sample carries 190,000 or so clones, 83% recorded once. The sample holds a few counts of this clone. The sequenced sample was peripheral blood. The chain carries TRBV13 and TRBJ2-3; 8 positions agree with TRBD1. The sequence came from a man between 50 and 59 years old with active or convalescent COVID-19. DNA of the CDR3: TGTGCCAGCAGCCCACGGACAGGGTCTAGCACAGATACGCAGTATTTT. Residues: CASSPRTGSSTDTQYF.